This TCR beta chain was recovered during a study of cytomegalovirus exposure and HLA in healthy donors. Amplification used 60 Vbeta primers and 13 Jbeta primers. The data were produced by immunoSEQ multiplex PCR, yet TCRdb's version contains in-frame clones alone and is incomplete. The repertoire has over 150,000 clones, just under 80% of them found once; the top ten carry about 13%. This receptor was taken from a woman aged 45-65 years in good health and CMV-seropositive. Sequenced input: PBMCs.

The CDR3 DNA sequence: TGTGCCAGCAGCCAAAGGACAGCTCTCTATGGCTACACCTTC. Translated, it gives CASSQRTALYGYTF. V and J are TRBV13 and TRBJ1-2; the D gene is possibly TRBD1 (6 bases). Germline-derived CDR1 and CDR2 are PRHDT and FYEKMQ (reference sequence). Trimming cost V 5 bases and J 4 bases, with 14 bases left between them. The CDR3 covers 14 residues.